What follows is one TCR beta chain and its context. The entry originates in a study of control samples from healthy donors and cancer patients. Method: immunoSEQ multiplex PCR; TCRdb's copy keeps in-frame clones and lacks some. The table records 80,000 to 100,000 clones, around 88% of them present only once. Sequenced: blood. This clonotype originated in a man younger than 45 in good health.

DNA for the CDR3: TGCGCCAGCACGAGGGGCGGGACTGCCTACGAGCAGTACTTC. It yields the protein CASTRGGTAYEQYF. The J gene is TRBJ2-7, the V gene TRBV5-1; possible D gene TRBD2, 6 bases. CDR1 is SGHRS and CDR2 is YFSETQ in the germline V gene. Trimming removed 6 bases at V and 2 bases at J, with 15 bases between. The CDR3 has 14 residues.